The 4 T cell receptor beta chains below come from one sample, sequenced in a study of cytomegalovirus exposure and HLA in healthy donors. 13 Jbeta primers and 60 Vbeta primers were used for the PCR. This table comes from immunoSEQ multiplex PCR, and its TCRdb copy is limited to in-frame clones, with some not included. This table has 160,000 or so clones, around 78% appearing once. The sample taken for sequencing was PBMCs. The receptors shown here come from a woman aged 40 to 50 in good health and CMV-seronegative.

J is TRBJ2-3 and V is TRBV7-2, with a possible D match to TRBD2 (7 bases). Trimming pared 4 bases from V and 4 bases from J, leaving 12 bases between. The CDR3 runs 14 residues. Per germline, CDR1 SGHTA and CDR2 FQGNSA. CDR3 nucleotides: TGTGCCAGCAGCTGGACGGGGGGCCCAGATACGCAGTATTTT. Its protein product is CASSWTGGPDTQYF.

The sample holds a few counts of this clone. The rearrangement links TRBV2 to TRBJ1-2; D gene ambiguous. The CDR3 spans 14 residues. Germline V gene sequence: CDR1 SNHLY, CDR2 FYNNEI. V was shortened by 8 bases and J by 2 bases, with 15 bases between the two germline ends. In nucleotides, the CDR3 is TGTGCCAGCGTCGAGGATCGAGGGAACTATGGCTACACCTTC. Protein product: CASVEDRGNYGYTF.

The chain uses TRBV28 and TRBJ1-5; TRBD1 is a possible D gene (6 bases). V gave up 7 bases and J gave up 0 bases, with 16 bases separating them. This CDR3 comprises 16 residues. CDR1 is MDHEN and CDR2 is SYDVKM in the germline V gene. CDR3 sequence (DNA): TGTGCCAGCAATGGGGGCCAGTTCTATAGCAATCAGCCCCAGCATTTT. Translated: CASNGGQFYSNQPQHF.

This clone appeared a few times. Additional DNA sequences in this sample encode the identical CDR3. CDR3 residues: CSATGNYGYTF. As DNA, the CDR3 is TGCAGCGCTACGGGGAACTATGGCTACACCTTC. This sequence joins TRBV29-1 and TRBJ1-2; D gene uncertain. V gave up 7 bases and J gave up 2 bases, with 8 bases separating them. Per germline, CDR1 SQVTM and CDR2 ANQGSEA. CDR3 size: 11 residues.